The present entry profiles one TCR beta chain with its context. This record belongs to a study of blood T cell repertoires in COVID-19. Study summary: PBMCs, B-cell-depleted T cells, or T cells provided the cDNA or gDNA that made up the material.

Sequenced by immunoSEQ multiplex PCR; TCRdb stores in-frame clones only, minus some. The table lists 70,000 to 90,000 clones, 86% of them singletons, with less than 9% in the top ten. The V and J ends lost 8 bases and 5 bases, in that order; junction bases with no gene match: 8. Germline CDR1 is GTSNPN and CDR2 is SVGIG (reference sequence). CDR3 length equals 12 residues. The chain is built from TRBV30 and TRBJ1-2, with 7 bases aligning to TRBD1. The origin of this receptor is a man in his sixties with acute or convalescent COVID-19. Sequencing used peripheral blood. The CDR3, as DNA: TGTGCCGCCCAAGGGGACAGTTATGGCTACACCTTC. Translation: CAAQGDSYGYTF. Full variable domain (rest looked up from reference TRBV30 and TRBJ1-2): SQTIHQWPATLVQPVGSPLSLECTVEGTSNPNLYWYRQAAGRGLQLLFYSVGIGQISSEVPQNLSASRPQDRQFILSSKKLLLSDSGFYLCAAQGDSYGYTFGSGTRLTVV.